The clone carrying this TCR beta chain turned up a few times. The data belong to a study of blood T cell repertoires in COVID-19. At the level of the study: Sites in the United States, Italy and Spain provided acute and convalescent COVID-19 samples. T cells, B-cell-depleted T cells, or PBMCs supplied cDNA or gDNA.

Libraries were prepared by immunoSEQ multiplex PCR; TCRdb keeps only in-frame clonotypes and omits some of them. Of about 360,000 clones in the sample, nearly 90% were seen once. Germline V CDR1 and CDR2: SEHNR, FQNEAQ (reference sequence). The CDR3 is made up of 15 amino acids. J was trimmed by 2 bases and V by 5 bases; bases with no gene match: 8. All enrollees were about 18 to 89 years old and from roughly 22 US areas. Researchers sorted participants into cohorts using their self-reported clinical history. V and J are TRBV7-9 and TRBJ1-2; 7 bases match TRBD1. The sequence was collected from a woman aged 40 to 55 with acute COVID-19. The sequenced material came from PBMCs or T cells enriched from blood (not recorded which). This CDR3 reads CASSAGTDFNYGYTF. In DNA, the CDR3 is TGTGCCAGCAGCGCAGGGACAGATTTCAACTATGGCTACACCTTC.